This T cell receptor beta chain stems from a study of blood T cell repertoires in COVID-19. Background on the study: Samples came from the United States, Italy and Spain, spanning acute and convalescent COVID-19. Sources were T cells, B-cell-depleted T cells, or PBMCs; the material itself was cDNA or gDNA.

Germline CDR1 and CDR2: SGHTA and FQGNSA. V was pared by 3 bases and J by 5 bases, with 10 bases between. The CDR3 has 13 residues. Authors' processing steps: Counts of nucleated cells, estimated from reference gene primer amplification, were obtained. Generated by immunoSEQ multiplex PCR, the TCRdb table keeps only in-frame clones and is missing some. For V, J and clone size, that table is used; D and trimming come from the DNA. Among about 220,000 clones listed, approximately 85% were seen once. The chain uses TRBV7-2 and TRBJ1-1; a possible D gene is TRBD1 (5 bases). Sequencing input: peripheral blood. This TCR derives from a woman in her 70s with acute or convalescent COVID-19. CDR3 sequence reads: CASSFQGGTEAFF. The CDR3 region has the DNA TGTGCCAGCAGCTTCCAGGGTGGAACTGAAGCTTTCTTT.